These 10 T cell receptor beta chains share one sample of origin, sequenced in a study of vaccination effects on CD4 cells after COVID-19. These receptors have no identified antigens. The method was immunoSEQ multiplex PCR; TCRdb's version includes in-frame clones alone and lacks a portion of them. The sample has roughly 45,000 clones, approximately 70% seen once; the top ten hold around a third. ViraFEST assay sequencing came after antigen-specific CD4+ T cells were expanded with viral peptide pools. CD4+ T cell isolation took place after about 11 days of culture. The person was diagnosed with PCR-confirmed SARS-CoV-2 infection between March and December 2020. Sequenced material: CD4+ T cells from PBMCs cultured with a peptide pool, taken before COVID-19 vaccination. The source is a human donor who had a prior SARS-CoV-2 infection.

The V and J genes are TRBV18 and TRBJ1-1; TRBD1 matches 8 bases. The V gene's germline CDR1 is KGHSH and CDR2 LQKENI. V shed 6 bases and J 1 base; nucleotides not matched to a gene: 7. CDR3 length: 15 residues. The CDR3 loop reads CASSSRTGTNTEAFF. DNA for the CDR3: TGTGCCAGCTCCTCTCGGACAGGGACGAACACTGAAGCTTTCTTT.

The rearrangement links TRBV5-5 to TRBJ2-3; 11 bases match TRBD2. This CDR3 is 17 amino acids long. The germline V gene encodes CDR1 SGHKS and CDR2 YYEKEE (reference sequence). V was pared by 5 bases and J by 6 bases, with 14 bases of the junction left unmatched. The CDR3 protein is CASRLRVTSGGSDTQYF. The DNA of the CDR3 is TGTGCCAGCAGACTTCGGGTCACTAGCGGGGGTTCCGATACGCAGTATTTT.

V is TRBV6-5 and J is TRBJ1-5; tentative D call: TRBD1 (5 bases). CDR3 length: 14 amino acids. Deletions cut 7 bases from V and 10 bases from J, with 20 bases between. Germline V lookup: CDR1 MNHEY, CDR2 SVGAGI. The DNA of the CDR3 is TGTGCCAGCACCCTAGGGACGGAAGGCCTCCCCCAGCATTTT. Its translation: CASTLGTEGLPQHF.

This clone was observed once. This chain links TRBV27 with TRBJ1-5; D perhaps matches TRBD1 (6 bases). The V end was cut by 3 bases, the J end by 7 bases, with 13 bases between. Germline CDR1 reads MNHEY; CDR2 reads SMNVEV (reference sequence). The CDR3 loop spans 14 amino acids. The CDR3 here is CASSLEGGAQPQHF. CDR3 nucleotides: TGTGCCAGCAGTTTGGAAGGGGGGGCGCAGCCCCAGCATTTT.

The chain carries TRBV11-3 and TRBJ2-7; a possible D gene is TRBD1 (6 bases). This CDR3 contains 16 residues. Germline V gives CDR1 SGHNT, CDR2 YENEEA. Trimming took 3 bases from V and 7 from J, leaving 22 bases between them. The CDR3 region has the DNA TGTGCCAGCAGCTTGTACAGGGATTCCCCCGAGAGGGAGCAGTACTTC. Translated, it gives CASSLYRDSPEREQYF.

The rearrangement links TRBV20-1 to TRBJ1-3; TRBD1 is a possible D gene (5 bases). Trimming cost V 3 bases and J 1 base, with 7 bases left between them. The CDR3 runs 13 residues. CDR1 and CDR2 from the germline V gene are DFQATT and SNEGSKA (reference sequence). CDR3 DNA sequence: TGCAGTGCTAGTCGGGGGTCTGGAAACACCATATATTTT. Its protein is CSASRGSGNTIYF.

V gene TRBV5-5 combines with J gene TRBJ1-5; the D is unclear. The CDR3 runs 14 residues. V was clipped by 0 bases and J by 6 bases, with 10 bases between them. The germline gives CDR1 SGHKS, CDR2 YYEKEE (reference sequence). The CDR3 bases are TGTGCCAGCAGCTTGGGGCAGCCAGGTCAGCCCCAGCATTTT. It specifies CASSLGQPGQPQHF.

The V call is TRBV7-9, the J call TRBJ2-5; TRBD2 might be the D (5 bases). The germline V and J ends were trimmed by 6 bases and 5 bases, with 16 bases remaining between them. This CDR3 region has 14 residues. CDR1 and CDR2 (germline): SEHNR, FQNEAQ (reference sequence). The CDR3 DNA sequence: TGTGCCAGCAGTCGACACGCGGGTGGTGAGACCCAGTACTTC. This gives the protein CASSRHAGGETQYF.

The chain carries TRBV5-1 and TRBJ2-5, with 15 positions matching TRBD2. Germline loops: CDR1 SGHRS, CDR2 YFSETQ. This CDR3 is built from 16 residues. The ends lost 3 bases at V and 5 bases at J; junction bases unmatched: 5. The CDR3 spells CASSYGLAGGLETQYF. Written as DNA, the CDR3 is TGCGCCAGCAGCTACGGACTAGCGGGGGGGCTCGAGACCCAGTACTTC. The full variable domain, its missing parts supplied by reference TRBV5-1 and TRBJ2-5, is KAGVTQTPRYLIKTRGQQVTLSCSPISGHRSVSWYQQTPGQGLQFLFEYFSETQRNKGNFPGRFSGRQFSNSRSEMNVSTLELGDSALYLCASSYGLAGGLETQYFGPGTRLLVL.

V and J are TRBV5-1 and TRBJ1-6, with TRBD1 as a possible D gene (6 bases). This CDR3 is 15 amino acids long. Trimming left V 4 bases short and J 8 bases short, with 16 bases between. Germline V gene sequence: CDR1 SGHRS, CDR2 YFSETQ. CDR3 nucleotide sequence: TGCGCCAGCAGCACCAACACAGGGTCGGATTCACCCCTCCACTTT. Encoded protein: CASSTNTGSDSPLHF.